Shown below are 31 T cell receptor beta chains from a single sample sequenced in a study of blood T cell repertoires in COVID-19. TCRdb's table, derived via immunoSEQ multiplex PCR, lists solely in-frame clones and lacks some. The data contain around 140,000 clones, roughly 90% of them singletons. Material: peripheral blood. These receptors came from a man between 65 and 85 years old with active COVID-19.

The chain is built from TRBV7-9 and TRBJ1-4; TRBD1 aligns across 8 bases. V lost 5 bases, J lost 0 bases, and 2 bases stayed unmatched. The germline gives CDR1 SEHNR, CDR2 FQNEAQ (reference sequence). CDR3 length: 15 amino acids. The CDR3 sequence: CASSPRGPTNEKLFF. The DNA of the CDR3 is TGTGCCAGCAGCCCCAGGGGGCCAACTAATGAAAAACTGTTTTTT.

V usage is TRBV29-1 and J usage is TRBJ1-1; TRBD1 might be the D (6 bases). Trimming removed 5 bases from V and 0 bases from J, with 10 bases in between. The CDR3 has 13 residues. The V gene's germline CDR1 is SQVTM and CDR2 ANQGSEA. The CDR3 nucleotides read TGCAGCGTTCACAGGGATGTGAACACTGAAGCTTTCTTT. As protein: CSVHRDVNTEAFF.

This clone was seen once. The same CDR3 is also encoded by other DNA sequences in this sample. The chain has TRBV7-9 and TRBJ2-5, with D possibly being TRBD1 (6 bases). The germline V gene has CDR1 SEHNR and CDR2 FQNEAQ (reference sequence). This CDR3 contains 12 residues. V lost 4 bases to trimming and J lost 5 bases, with 8 bases between them. CDR3 coding DNA: TGTGCCAGCAGCTCCACAGGGGAGACCCAGTACTTC. Residues: CASSSTGETQYF. Filled out from reference TRBV7-9 and TRBJ2-5, the complete variable domain reads DTGVSQNPRHKITKRGQNVTFRCDPISEHNRLYWYRQTLGQGPEFLTYFQNEAQLEKSRLLSDRFSAERPKGSFSTLEIQRTEQGDSAMYLCASSSTGETQYFGPGTRLLVL.

The gene calls are TRBV7-2 and TRBJ1-1; 7 bases match TRBD1. This CDR3 spans 13 amino acids. The V and J ends lost 5 bases and 4 bases, in that order; junction bases with no gene match: 4. The germline V gene has CDR1 SGHTA and CDR2 FQGNSA. DNA for the CDR3: TGTGCCAGCAGCCGGGGACAGTTCACTGAAGCTTTCTTT. Protein: CASSRGQFTEAFF.

The V gene is TRBV7-9, the J gene TRBJ2-1; 10 bases agree with TRBD1. The CDR3 is made up of 13 amino acids. CDR1 and CDR2 (germline): SEHNR, FQNEAQ (reference sequence). The V gene end was trimmed by 5 bases and the J gene end by 7 bases; junction bases not matched to a gene: 2. CDR3: CASSMGQGNEQFF. CDR3 nucleotides: TGTGCCAGCAGCATGGGACAGGGGAATGAGCAGTTCTTC.

The sample holds one count of this clone. This chain connects TRBV28 to TRBJ1-5; D may be TRBD1 (6 bases). The CDR3 spans 14 residues. Germline V CDR1 and CDR2: MDHEN, SYDVKM. Trimming cost V 6 bases and J 3 bases, with 12 bases left between them. In DNA, the CDR3 is TGTGCCAGCAGGCCTGGGGGCGACAATCAGCCCCAGCATTTT. Translating gives CASRPGGDNQPQHF.

This clone was observed a single time. The V call is TRBV21-1, the J call TRBJ1-3; TRBD1 was called by the table and not checked on the DNA. TRBV21-1 is designated a pseudogene. The CDR3 has 18 amino acids. The CDR3 coding sequence is TGTGCCAGCAGCCTAAGGGCGGGACAGGCAAGCTCTGGAAACACCATATATTTT. It is translated as CASSLRAGQASSGNTIYF.

The genes are TRBV19 and TRBJ1-1, with 9 bases lining up with TRBD1. CDR1 and CDR2 from the germline V gene are LNHDA and SQIVND (reference sequence). This CDR3 is built from 14 residues. Trimming at V came to 6 bases and at J to 6 bases, leaving 8 bases not matched to a gene. CDR3 bases: TGTGCCAGTAGCCTTATAACAGGGGGCTCTGAAGCTTTCTTT. This translates into CASSLITGGSEAFF.

Here the CDR3 reads CASSPRAAAYNSPLHF. The CDR3, as DNA: TGTGCCAGCAGTCCCCGAGCCGCGGCTTATAATTCACCCCTCCACTTT. The chain couples TRBV6-6 to TRBJ1-6; D gene unclear. V was shortened by 5 bases and J by 4 bases, with 15 bases between the two germline ends. Germline CDR1 and CDR2: MNHNY and SVGAGI (reference sequence). This CDR3 contains 16 residues.

The V gene is TRBV11-2, the J gene TRBJ2-1; 8 bases map to TRBD1. Germline V gene data show CDR1 as SGHAT and CDR2 as FQNNGV. V lost 0 bases to trimming and J lost 3 bases; unmatched junction nucleotides: 7. The CDR3 loop spans 17 amino acids. The CDR3 loop reads CASSLDRNRGYYNEQFF. The CDR3 coding sequence is TGTGCCAGCAGCTTAGATCGGAACAGGGGGTACTACAATGAGCAGTTCTTC.

The V call is TRBV7-2, the J call TRBJ2-4, with 11 bases fitting TRBD2. CDR3 length equals 15 residues. V dropped 3 bases and J dropped 9; count of bases not matched to a gene: 7. Germline V gene sequence: CDR1 SGHTA, CDR2 FQGNSA. DNA of the CDR3: TGTGCCAGCAGCTTCACTAGCGGGAGTAGGGGCATTCAGTACTTC. It encodes CASSFTSGSRGIQYF.

In DNA form, the CDR3 reads TGTGCCACCACTAGCGGGAGCGCAGATACGCAGTATTTT. Protein: CATTSGSADTQYF. The rearrangement uses TRBV15 and TRBJ2-3; 10 bases map to TRBD2. The CDR3 loop spans 13 amino acids. Germline assignment: CDR1 LNHNV and CDR2 YYDKDF (reference sequence). V was pared by 7 bases and J by 4 bases, with 2 bases of the junction left unmatched.

The rearrangement links TRBV5-4 to TRBJ1-1; D perhaps matches TRBD1 (5 bases). Germline lookup yields CDR1 SGHNT and CDR2 YYREEE (reference sequence). There are 14 residues in the CDR3. V was cut by 4 bases and J by 4 bases, with 14 bases left in between. The CDR3 DNA follows: TGTGCCAGCAGCCCGGGAGGTGGGGGCACTGAAGCTTTCTTT. Its translation: CASSPGGGGTEAFF.

V and J are TRBV5-1 and TRBJ2-1; perhaps TRBD1 as D (5 bases). CDR1 SGHRS and CDR2 YFSETQ come from the germline V gene. Trimming removed 7 bases from V and 4 bases from J, with 12 bases in between. This CDR3 is 13 amino acids long. The CDR3 DNA reads TGCGCCAGCTCCGACAGTATATACAATGAGCAGTTCTTC. This gives the protein CASSDSIYNEQFF. The full variable domain, completed using reference TRBV5-1 and TRBJ2-1, is KAGVTQTPRYLIKTRGQQVTLSCSPISGHRSVSWYQQTPGQGLQFLFEYFSETQRNKGNFPGRFSGRQFSNSRSEMNVSTLELGDSALYLCASSDSIYNEQFFGPGTRLTVL.

The chain carries TRBV5-1 and TRBJ2-2; weak D call: TRBD1 (6 bases). The CDR3 is 15 amino acids. The germline V and J ends were trimmed by 4 bases and 1 base, with 11 bases remaining between them. Germline V gives CDR1 SGHRS, CDR2 YFSETQ. The CDR3 DNA reads TGCGCCAGCAGCCCCGACAGGATGAACACCGGGGAGCTGTTTTTT. Protein product: CASSPDRMNTGELFF. The full variable domain, rest sourced from reference TRBV5-1 and TRBJ2-2, is KAGVTQTPRYLIKTRGQQVTLSCSPISGHRSVSWYQQTPGQGLQFLFEYFSETQRNKGNFPGRFSGRQFSNSRSEMNVSTLELGDSALYLCASSPDRMNTGELFFGEGSRLTVL.

This chain joins TRBV7-3 and TRBJ2-3, with 14 bases matching TRBD2. This CDR3 comprises 18 residues. Germline V CDR1 and CDR2: SGHTA, FQGTGA. V was pared by 6 bases and J by 4 bases, with 12 bases of the junction left unmatched. The CDR3 DNA sequence: TGTGCCAGCAGGGGGGGACTAGCGGGAGAAATCTGGGCAGATACGCAGTATTTT. Its translation is CASRGGLAGEIWADTQYF.

V is TRBV12-3 or TRBV12-4 and J is TRBJ1-1, with D hard to call. V lost 2 bases and J lost 2, with 6 bases in between. The CDR3 covers 13 residues. The CDR3 DNA is TGTGCCAGCAGTTTATCCCTTAACACTGAAGCTTTCTTT. Protein sequence: CASSLSLNTEAFF.

A single count supports this clone. V gene TRBV7-9 combines with J gene TRBJ2-2; 7 bases are shared with TRBD1. CDR1 SEHNR and CDR2 FQNEAQ come from the germline V gene (reference sequence). V dropped 4 bases and J dropped 4; count of bases not matched to a gene: 15. CDR3 length equals 18 residues. CDR3: CASSYRLSRQGVTGELFF. Written as DNA, the CDR3 is TGTGCCAGCAGCTACCGGCTCTCAAGACAGGGAGTCACCGGGGAGCTGTTTTTT.

The chain has TRBV19 and TRBJ1-5; 9 nucleotides align to TRBD1. Unmatched junction bases numbered 9, after V lost 6 bases and J lost 3 bases. The CDR3 loop spans 16 amino acids. Germline V gives CDR1 LNHDA, CDR2 SQIVND (reference sequence). The CDR3 bases are TGTGCCAGTAGAGATACCGGGACAGGGATCAATCAGCCCCAGCATTTT. This gives the protein CASRDTGTGINQPQHF.

The chain joins TRBV21-1 to TRBJ2-5; no check of the table's D call, TRBD1, against the DNA was made. TRBV21-1 is listed as a pseudogene. The CDR3 totals 17 residues. This CDR3 is CASSKEGTGSTTETQYF. The CDR3 DNA is TGTGCCAGCAGCAAAGAGGGGACAGGGTCCACCACAGAGACCCAGTACTTC.

This clone turned up a few times. This sequence joins TRBV27 and TRBJ2-3; D gene ambiguous. Deletions cut 6 bases from V and 6 bases from J, with 16 bases between. The CDR3 totals 14 residues. CDR1 and CDR2 from the germline V gene are MNHEY and SMNVEV (reference sequence). CDR3 sequence: CASSERSHVDTQYF. The CDR3 DNA reads as TGTGCCAGCAGCGAGAGGTCACATGTTGATACGCAGTATTTT.

V usage is TRBV24-1 and J usage is TRBJ1-4, with D possibly being TRBD1 (6 bases). The length of the CDR3 is 14 residues. The germline gives CDR1 KGHDR, CDR2 SFDVKD. The germline V and J ends were trimmed by 7 bases and 7 bases, with 15 bases remaining between them. CDR3 bases: TGTGCCACCAGGGCCCCACAGGGCGGTGAAAAACTGTTTTTT. This codes for CATRAPQGGEKLFF.

The sample holds one count of this clone. The CDR3 loop reads CASSFTGNQPQHF. The DNA for the CDR3 is TGTGCCAGCAGTTTTACGGGCAATCAGCCCCAGCATTTT. This sequence joins TRBV12-3 or TRBV12-4 and TRBJ1-5; D gene ambiguous. CDR3 length: 13 amino acids. The germline V and J ends were trimmed by 3 bases and 2 bases, with 5 bases remaining between them.

The V call is TRBV18, the J call TRBJ2-7, with 8 bases lining up with TRBD1. This CDR3 spans 14 amino acids. The V segment lost 6 bases and the J segment 0 bases; nucleotides outside the gene matches: 4. The V gene's germline CDR1 is KGHSH and CDR2 LQKENI. CDR3 sequence: CASSSGGGSYEQYF. CDR3 nucleotide sequence: TGTGCCAGCTCGTCAGGGGGCGGCTCCTACGAGCAGTACTTC.

The V call is TRBV7-9, the J call TRBJ2-4; 8 positions agree with TRBD1. Germline CDR1 reads SEHNR; CDR2 reads FQNEAQ (reference sequence). The ends lost 3 bases at V and 3 bases at J; junction bases unmatched: 7. This CDR3 region has 16 residues. The CDR3 reads CASSLAGGRGKNIQYF. Here the CDR3 DNA reads TGTGCCAGCAGCTTGGCAGGGGGCAGGGGCAAAAACATTCAGTACTTC.

The gene calls are TRBV5-4 and TRBJ2-5, with a tentative D call TRBD1 (6 bases). Trimming pared 0 bases from V and 5 bases from J, leaving 8 bases between. Germline V gives CDR1 SGHNT, CDR2 YYREEE (reference sequence). The CDR3 runs 13 residues. CDR3 bases: TGTGCCAGCAGCTTGGCAGGGGTGGAGACCCAGTACTTC. Translated, it gives CASSLAGVETQYF.

V gene TRBV10-3 combines with J gene TRBJ2-7, with D uncertain. This CDR3 has 15 residues. Between the trimmed V and J ends, which lost 2 bases and 0 bases, there was a span of 11 bases. Germline loops: CDR1 ENHRY, CDR2 SYGVKD. The CDR3: CAISEPGGSSYEQYF. The CDR3 DNA follows: TGTGCCATCAGTGAGCCCGGCGGCAGCTCCTACGAGCAGTACTTC.

The CDR3 protein is CASSQGLGGVVEKLFF. CDR3 DNA sequence: TGTGCCAGCAGCCAAGGCCTCGGAGGGGTGGTAGAAAAACTGTTTTTT. The chain combines TRBV3-1 (or the pseudogene TRBV3-2) with TRBJ1-4, with D possibly being TRBD1 (5 bases). The CDR3 is 16 amino acids. CDR1 and CDR2 (germline): LGHDT, YNNKEL (reference sequence). V lost 1 base and J 8 bases, leaving 17 bases between the germline ends.

This clone is a singleton in its sample. The V and J genes are TRBV7-6 and TRBJ2-5; TRBD2 matches at 10 bases. The junction had 3 bases not matched to a gene; V was cut back by 5 bases and J by 3 bases. CDR3 size: 14 residues. Germline loops: CDR1 SGHVS, CDR2 FNYEAQ. The DNA for the CDR3 is TGTGCCAGCAGCCTTCTAGCGGGAGAAGAGACCCAGTACTTC. This codes for CASSLLAGEETQYF.

The chain recombines TRBV27 with TRBJ1-1; D remains ambiguous. Germline lookup yields CDR1 MNHEY and CDR2 SMNVEV (reference sequence). The V end was cut by 4 bases, the J end by 0 bases, with 9 bases between. The CDR3 sequence is 14 residues long. CDR3: CASSSRELNTEAFF. CDR3 sequence (DNA): TGTGCCAGCAGTTCCCGGGAGCTGAACACTGAAGCTTTCTTT.

The chain employs TRBV6-5 and TRBJ2-3; D gene ambiguous. V dropped 5 bases and J dropped 2 bases, with 8 bases sitting between them. Per the germline V gene, CDR1 is MNHEY and CDR2 is SVGAGI. The CDR3 spans 13 residues. The CDR3 protein is CASSTTSTDTQYF. For the CDR3, the DNA is TGTGCCAGCAGTACAACCTCCACAGATACGCAGTATTTT.